This TCR beta chain was sequenced for a study of control samples from healthy donors and cancer patients. Some clones are missing from TCRdb's copy, which holds only in-frame ones; the method was immunoSEQ multiplex PCR. The sample has about 76,000 clones, approximately 88% seen once. The CDR3 sequence is 14 residues long. Trimming removed 3 bases at V and 1 base at J, with 9 bases between. Germline loops: CDR1 SEHNR, CDR2 FQNEAQ (reference sequence). V and J are TRBV7-9 and TRBJ1-1, with unresolved D. The sequence derives from a woman in her fifties or sixties with colorectal cancer. Sequenced input: PBMCs. CDR3 sequence (DNA): TGTGCCAGCAGCTTCCACGGGCAGAACACTGAAGCTTTCTTT. This codes for CASSFHGQNTEAFF.